This T cell receptor beta chain was profiled in a study of identical twins. Many counts were recorded for this clonotype. The antigen is not known. TCRdb independently ran MiXCR on the 5' RACE reads; one entry per CDR3 protein. Of about 450,000 distinct CDR3 sequences in the sample, under 20% were seen once. No donor was unhealthy or non-Caucasian. Study findings and constraints: Clonotypes of the beta chain that were abundant in cord blood carried fewer insertions (memory repertoires showed none). Conclusions were drawn cross-sectionally by statistical analysis, without following the same donors.

From germline, CDR1 is SQVTM and CDR2 ANQGSEA. Trimming took 4 bases from V and 0 from J, leaving 3 bases between them. This CDR3 region has 11 residues. Sequencing was carried out using naive T cells sorted from blood. The rearrangement uses TRBV29-1 and TRBJ1-1, with D unresolved. The receptor was isolated from a man in his fifties or sixties in good health. The CDR3 coding sequence is TGCAGCGTTGTGGTGAACACTGAAGCTTTCTTT. This codes for CSVVVNTEAFF.